This TCR beta chain was captured by sequencing in a study of CXCR3-negative and CXCR3-positive naive CD8 T cells. Findings of the study overall: CXCR3-positive naive cells had TRB CDR3s that were more hydrophobic than CXCR3-negative naive cells had.

As for this clonotype: Its antigen is as yet unknown.

The authors made the TRB cDNA libraries by 5' RACE using UMI labels. TCRdb reprocessed the 5' RACE reads; each CDR3 protein has one entry and no DNA is given. The data include roughly 130,000 distinct CDR3 sequences; the top ten clones carry about 0.61%. The CDR3 covers 13 residues. Germline loops: CDR1 SNHLY, CDR2 FYNNEI. The V gene is TRBV2, the J gene TRBJ2-7; TCRdb gives TRBD2 as the D gene, but with no DNA this cannot be confirmed. The sample comprised naive CXCR3+ CD8+ T cells from blood. Subset defined: CD45RO-CCR7+CD27+CD95- naive CD8+ T cells expressing CXCR3 (TNR3+). This TCR came from a human donor in good health. Some clones in this sample may be carry-over from other donors' samples. The CDR3 sequence is CASSEGDLYEQYF. Full variable domain (rest looked up from reference TRBV2 and TRBJ2-7): EPEVTQTPSHQVTQMGQEVILRCVPISNHLYFYWYRQILGQKVEFLVSFYNNEISEKSEIFDDQFSVERPDGSNFTLKIRSTKLEDSAMYFCASSEGDLYEQYFGPGTRLTVT.